This T cell receptor beta chain appears in the sequencing data of a study of blood T cell repertoires in COVID-19. For the study at large: PBMCs, B-cell-depleted T cells, or T cells were the source of the cDNA or gDNA that made up the material.

Original analysis: The assay estimated nucleated cells by amplifying reference gene primers. Data came from immunoSEQ multiplex PCR; TCRdb stores just in-frame clones and leaves some out. The V and J calls and clone size are taken from that table; D and trimming were inferred from the DNA. The table shows some 71,000 clones, with roughly 90% occurring only once. The CDR3 is made up of 13 amino acids. V lost 5 bases, J lost 2 bases, and 6 bases lay in between. In germline, CDR1 is KGHDR, CDR2 SFDVKD. The chain recombines TRBV24-1 with TRBJ1-3; no clear D gene. The sample was peripheral blood. This receptor was obtained from a man aged 45-60 years with acute or convalescent COVID-19. The CDR3 nucleotides are TGTGCCACCAGTGGCGTACCTGGAAACACCATATATTTT. It translates to CATSGVPGNTIYF.